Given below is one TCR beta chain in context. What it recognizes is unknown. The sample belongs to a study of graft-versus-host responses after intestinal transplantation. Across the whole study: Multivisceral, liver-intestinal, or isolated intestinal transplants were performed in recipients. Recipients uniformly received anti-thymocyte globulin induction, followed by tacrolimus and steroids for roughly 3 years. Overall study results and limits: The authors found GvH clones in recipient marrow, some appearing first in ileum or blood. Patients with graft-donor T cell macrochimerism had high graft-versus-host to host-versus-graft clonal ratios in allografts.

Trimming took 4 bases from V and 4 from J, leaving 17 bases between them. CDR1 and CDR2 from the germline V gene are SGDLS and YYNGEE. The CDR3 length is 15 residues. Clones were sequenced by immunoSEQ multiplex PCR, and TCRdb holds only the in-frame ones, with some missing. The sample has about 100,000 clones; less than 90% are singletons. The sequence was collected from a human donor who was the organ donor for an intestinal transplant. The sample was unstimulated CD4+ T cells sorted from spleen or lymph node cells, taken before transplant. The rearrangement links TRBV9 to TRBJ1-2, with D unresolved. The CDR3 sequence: CASSPRGGEGYGYTF. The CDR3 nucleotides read TGTGCCAGCAGCCCTAGAGGCGGGGAGGGCTATGGCTACACCTTC.